Sequencing of this T cell receptor beta chain was carried out in a study of T cells in Graves' hyperthyroidism and ophthalmopathy. Notes on the study in general: Progression to ophthalmopathy was predicted a median of roughly 6.5 months early.

Amplification of TCR beta CDR3 regions used RNA as the template. The HTBI set primed first-round TCR CDR3 RT-PCR. TCRdb called the multiplex PCR reads again in MiXCR, with one record for every CDR3 protein. The table includes a few hundred thousand distinct CDR3 sequences, 12% to 15% detected once. Diagnostic decisions used clinical symptoms, serum thyroxine and TRAb, thyroid ultrasound and orbital computed tomography. This clonotype occurred many times. Its antigen is not known. The CDR3 length is 16 residues. Germline lookup yields CDR1 DFQATT and CDR2 SNEGSKA (reference sequence). Trimming cost V 2 bases and J 4 bases; bases outside gene matches: 13.

The genes are TRBV20-1 and TRBJ1-1; 7 bases are shared with TRBD1. The receptor's source is a woman between 45 and 60 years old with Graves' hyperthyroidism that later progressed to Graves' ophthalmopathy. Sequencing used blood. This CDR3 is CSARNRGLWGPTEAFF. The CDR3 region has the DNA TGCAGTGCTAGAAACAGGGGCCTATGGGGACCCACTGAAGCTTTCTTT.